Presented here are 27 T cell receptor beta chains from one specimen sequenced in a study of T cell responses to AZD1222 COVID-19 vaccine listed by TCRdb under 2021. Library preparation was by the immunoSEQ multiplex PCR assay. Not all clones reach the TCRdb copy of this immuneACCESS table, which keeps in-frame sequences only. Checked studies attribute under half of the gap to unresolved V genes and leave the rest unexplained. In this sample the table shows about 130,000 clones, about nine tenths of which occur a single time. About 1.5% of the sample belongs to the ten largest clones. The sample's time point label, in plain terms: baseline before first vaccination. This material consisted of peripheral blood, taken on day 0 of AZD1222 vaccination. These receptor sequences come from an adult in good health.

The J gene is TRBJ1-6, the V gene TRBV29-1; 7 nucleotides agree with TRBD1. V gave up 5 bases and J gave up 7 bases; unmatched junction bases: 5. The germline V gene encodes CDR1 SQVTM and CDR2 ANQGSEA. CDR3 length equals 13 residues. The CDR3 protein is CSVSGTANSPLHF. In DNA, the CDR3 is TGCAGCGTTTCCGGGACAGCCAATTCACCCCTCCACTTT.

J is TRBJ2-4 and V is TRBV7-2, with 10 bases aligning to TRBD2. CDR3 size: 16 residues. Trimming cost V 5 bases and J 7 bases; bases outside gene matches: 11. The germline V gene has CDR1 SGHTA and CDR2 FQGNSA. CDR3 sequence reads: CASSPPAAGGLNIQYF. In nucleotides, the CDR3 is TGTGCCAGCAGCCCCCCCGCAGCGGGGGGGCTGAACATTCAGTACTTC.

The gene calls are TRBV9 and TRBJ1-2; D is possibly TRBD1 (6 bases). Trimming took off 2 bases at V and 8 bases at J, with 19 bases between the two ends. Germline CDR1 is SGDLS and CDR2 is YYNGEE. This CDR3 has 15 amino acids. CDR3 nucleotide sequence: TGTGCCAGCAGCGTCGAACAGGGCCCGGTGGGGGGCTACACCTTC. It specifies CASSVEQGPVGGYTF.

The chain employs TRBV5-4 and TRBJ1-2; 10 bases map to TRBD1. The CDR3 covers 15 residues. J lost 2 bases, V lost 4 bases, and 5 bases had no gene match. CDR1 is SGHNT and CDR2 is YYREEE in the germline V gene (reference sequence). The CDR3 nucleotides are TGTGCCAGCAGCGTACCGGGACAGGGGAACTATGGCTACACCTTC. This codes for CASSVPGQGNYGYTF.

The V call is TRBV13, the J call TRBJ2-7; D not resolved. With 5 bases removed from V and 1 base from J, the gap between germline ends came to 15 bases. This CDR3 comprises 15 residues. The germline V gene encodes CDR1 PRHDT and CDR2 FYEKMQ (reference sequence). The CDR3 region has the DNA TGTGCCAGCAGCCGAACAGAGAGCATTTCCTACGAGCAGTACTTC. Residues: CASSRTESISYEQYF.

The chain carries TRBV6-5 and TRBJ2-7, with D perhaps given as TRBD1 or TRBD2 (5 bases each). The germline CDR1 and CDR2 sequences are MNHEY and SVGAGI. Trimming removed 0 bases from V and 0 bases from J, with 12 bases in between. The CDR3 consists of 16 residues. This CDR3 reads CASSYSGAGSSYEQYF. DNA for the CDR3: TGTGCCAGCAGTTACTCCGGGGCAGGTAGCTCCTACGAGCAGTACTTC.

This rearrangement joins TRBV10-3 to TRBJ2-7; D is undetermined. The germline V gene encodes CDR1 ENHRY and CDR2 SYGVKD. The CDR3 contains 11 residues. The V end was cut by 6 bases, the J end by 3 bases, with 6 bases between. DNA for the CDR3: TGTGCCATCAGCGCCGACTACGAGCAGTACTTC. It translates to CAISADYEQYF.

The table lists this clone with a count of one. The V call is TRBV14, the J call TRBJ1-1; TRBD1 is a possible D gene (5 bases). Germline V gene sequence: CDR1 SGHDN, CDR2 FVKESK. The CDR3 has 18 amino acids. V shed 1 base and J shed 0 bases, with 18 bases lying between them. CDR3 nucleotide sequence: TGTGCCAGCAGCCAAGTGAAAGGGGCTACCGTGGTGAACACTGAAGCTTTCTTT. Translation gives CASSQVKGATVVNTEAFF.

This chain links TRBV25-1 with TRBJ2-2, with 9 bases aligning to TRBD1. The length of the CDR3 is 15 residues. CDR1 and CDR2 from the germline V gene are MGHDK and SYGVNS. The trim removed 5 bases at V and 4 bases at J, leaving 5 bases unmatched. The CDR3: CASSPQGAGTGELFF. The CDR3 region has the DNA TGTGCCAGCAGTCCACAGGGGGCCGGCACCGGGGAGCTGTTTTTT.

The gene calls are TRBV6-5 and TRBJ1-5; D is perhaps TRBD1 (5 bases). Germline V gene data show CDR1 as MNHEY and CDR2 as SVGAGI. The CDR3 contains 14 residues. Deletions cut 8 bases from V and 2 bases from J, with 13 bases between. The CDR3 DNA follows: TGTGCCAGCGTCACGCGAGGGGGCAATCAGCCCCAGCATTTT. Translating gives CASVTRGGNQPQHF.

This chain connects TRBV7-8 to TRBJ2-1; 13 positions agree with TRBD2. Germline V gene data show CDR1 as SGHVS and CDR2 as FQNEAQ. CDR3 length equals 15 residues. The V segment lost 5 bases and the J segment 7 bases; nucleotides outside the gene matches: 5. In nucleotides, the CDR3 is TGTGCCAGCAGCAATAGACTAGCGGGGGGAAATGAGCAGTTCTTC. Residues: CASSNRLAGGNEQFF.

V and J are TRBV7-8 and TRBJ2-7, with D perhaps given as TRBD1 or TRBD2 (5 bases each). Trimming cost V 0 bases and J 5 bases, with 8 bases left between them. Germline CDR1 reads SGHVS; CDR2 reads FQNEAQ. The CDR3 consists of 13 residues. CDR3 sequence reads: CASSLAGGDEQYF. As DNA, the CDR3 is TGTGCCAGCAGCTTAGCTGGGGGTGACGAGCAGTACTTC.

The chain combines TRBV11-2 with TRBJ1-1; D is unclear. Germline V gene lookup returns CDR1 SGHAT and CDR2 FQNNGV. V lost 2 bases and J 10 bases, leaving 14 bases between the germline ends. This CDR3 comprises 13 residues. CDR3 nucleotides: TGTGCCAGCAGCTTATTTTTAGCGGGAATAGCTTTCTTT. It encodes CASSLFLAGIAFF.

The chain recombines TRBV4-1 with TRBJ1-1; D is unclear. Trimming took 0 bases from V and 0 from J, leaving 5 bases between them. The CDR3 has 14 amino acids. CDR1 MGHRA and CDR2 YSYEKL come from the germline V gene. The CDR3 DNA reads as TGCGCCAGCAGCCAAGATTTTTTGAACACTGAAGCTTTCTTT. Translated, it gives CASSQDFLNTEAFF.

V usage is TRBV6-1 and J usage is TRBJ1-1; D unclear. V was pared by 6 bases and J by 0 bases, with 5 bases between. The CDR3 has 12 amino acids. CDR1 and CDR2 from the germline V gene are MNHNS and SASEGT. The CDR3 nucleotides read TGTGCCAGCAGAGTCTTGAACACTGAAGCTTTCTTT. Translation gives CASRVLNTEAFF.

This chain joins TRBV7-3 and TRBJ2-2; 10 bases agree with TRBD2. The J segment lost 6 bases and the V segment lost 2 bases, leaving 0 bases of the junction unmatched. CDR1 and CDR2 (germline): SGHTA, FQGTGA. The CDR3 is 14 amino acids. The CDR3 bases are TGTGCCAGCAGCTTAGGACTAGCGGCCGGGGAGCTGTTTTTT. This encodes CASSLGLAAGELFF.

The rearrangement uses TRBV12-3 or TRBV12-4 and TRBJ1-3; D not certain. Trimming left V 6 bases short and J 4 bases short, with 7 bases between. The CDR3 spans 12 residues. In DNA, the CDR3 is TGTGCCAGCAGGGCCAGGGGAAACACCATATATTTT. Translation gives CASRARGNTIYF.

This chain links TRBV27 with TRBJ2-3, with TRBD2 matching over 8 bases. In germline, CDR1 is MNHEY, CDR2 SMNVEV (reference sequence). The CDR3 runs to 15 residues. With 4 bases clipped from V and 3 bases from J, the junction kept 6 bases outside the gene matches. CDR3 sequence reads: CASSSSGGATDTQYF. The CDR3 DNA follows: TGTGCCAGCAGTTCGAGCGGGGGCGCAACAGATACGCAGTATTTT.

This chain joins TRBV5-1 and TRBJ2-7; D is possibly TRBD1 (6 bases). V was cut by 4 bases and J by 3 bases, with 8 bases left in between. CDR3 length: 12 amino acids. Germline V gene data show CDR1 as SGHRS and CDR2 as YFSETQ. CDR3 in DNA: TGCGCCAGCAGCCGGGACAACTACGAGCAGTACTTC. It specifies CASSRDNYEQYF.

This sequence joins TRBV3-1 (or the pseudogene TRBV3-2) and TRBJ2-3; 9 bases fit TRBD2. The CDR3 sequence is 19 residues long. The germline CDR1 and CDR2 sequences are LGHDT and YNNKEL (reference sequence). V was clipped by 2 bases and J by 4 bases; unmatched bases: 16. CDR3: CASSQTAGGKKEEADTQYF. DNA of the CDR3: TGTGCCAGCAGCCAAACGGCGGGGGGGAAAAAGGAGGAAGCAGATACGCAGTATTTT.

V is TRBV6-7 and J is TRBJ1-1; D unresolved. TRBV6-7 is identified as an open reading frame with a role that is uncertain. With 2 bases removed from V and 3 bases from J, the gap between germline ends came to 7 bases. This CDR3 comprises 13 residues. The CDR3 sequence is CASSYEVYTEAFF. The CDR3 DNA reads as TGTGCCAGCAGTTACGAGGTATACACTGAAGCTTTCTTT.

The V and J genes are TRBV19 and TRBJ1-2; D gene uncertain. V was trimmed by 3 bases and J by 1 base, leaving 6 bases between them. Germline V gene lookup returns CDR1 LNHDA and CDR2 SQIVND (reference sequence). This CDR3 has 13 amino acids. The CDR3 DNA is TGTGCCAGTAGTATTGGGGTTAACTATGGCTACACCTTC. This codes for CASSIGVNYGYTF.

The J gene is TRBJ2-7, the V gene TRBV7-9, with TRBD1 identical over 11 bases. Germline trimming cut 5 bases from V and 6 bases from J; bases unmatched to any gene: 9. CDR1 SEHNR and CDR2 FQNEAQ come from the germline V gene (reference sequence). There are 15 residues in the CDR3. Here the CDR3 DNA reads TGTGCCAGCAGCAAAGGGACAGGGGGATTGGGCGAGCAGTACTTC. Translation gives CASSKGTGGLGEQYF.

In DNA, the CDR3 is TGCGCCAGCAGCCAAGCCCCGGGACAGGGGTATGGCGGCTACACCTTC. It encodes CASSQAPGQGYGGYTF. The V gene is TRBV4-3, the J gene TRBJ1-2; the match to TRBD1 covers 10 bases. Germline assignment: CDR1 LGHNA and CDR2 YSLEER. This CDR3 has 16 residues. The trim removed 1 base at V and 8 bases at J, leaving 10 bases unmatched.

This chain joins TRBV6-5 and TRBJ1-5, with a possible D match to TRBD1 (6 bases). Between the trimmed V and J ends, which lost 8 bases and 5 bases, there was a span of 13 bases. The germline V gene encodes CDR1 MNHEY and CDR2 SVGAGI. The CDR3 length is 13 residues. The CDR3 bases are TGTGCCAGCCGGAGGGGGGGCGATCAGCCCCAGCATTTT. It is translated as CASRRGGDQPQHF.

CDR3 loop: CASSSGPRRFNEKLFF. The CDR3 nucleotides read TGTGCCAGTAGTAGTGGTCCTCGTAGGTTCAATGAAAAACTGTTTTTT. V gene TRBV19 combines with J gene TRBJ1-4; D not resolved. With 4 bases removed from V and 5 bases from J, the gap between germline ends came to 17 bases. CDR3 length: 16 amino acids. CDR1 and CDR2 from the germline V gene are LNHDA and SQIVND (reference sequence).

The rearrangement links TRBV5-4 to TRBJ1-1; possible D gene TRBD1, 6 bases. Trimming took off 4 bases at V and 2 bases at J, with 12 bases between the two ends. Germline V gene data show CDR1 as SGHNT and CDR2 as YYREEE (reference sequence). This CDR3 has 14 amino acids. CDR3 DNA sequence: TGTGCCAGCAGCCGGACAGATTATAACACTGAAGCTTTCTTT. Its translation is CASSRTDYNTEAFF.